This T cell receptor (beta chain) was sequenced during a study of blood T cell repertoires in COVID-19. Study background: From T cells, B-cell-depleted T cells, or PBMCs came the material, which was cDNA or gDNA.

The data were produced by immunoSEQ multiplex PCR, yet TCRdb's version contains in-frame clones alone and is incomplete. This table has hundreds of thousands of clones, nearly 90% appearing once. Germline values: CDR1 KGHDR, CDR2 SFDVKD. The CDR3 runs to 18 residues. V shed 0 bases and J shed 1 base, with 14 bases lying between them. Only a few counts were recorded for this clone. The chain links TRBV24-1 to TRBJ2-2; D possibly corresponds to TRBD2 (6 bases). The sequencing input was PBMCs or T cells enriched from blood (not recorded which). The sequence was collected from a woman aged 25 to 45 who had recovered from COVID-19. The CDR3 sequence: CATSDLQPGGKNTGELFF. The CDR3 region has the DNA TGTGCCACCAGTGATTTGCAACCCGGGGGTAAGAACACCGGGGAGCTGTTTTTT.